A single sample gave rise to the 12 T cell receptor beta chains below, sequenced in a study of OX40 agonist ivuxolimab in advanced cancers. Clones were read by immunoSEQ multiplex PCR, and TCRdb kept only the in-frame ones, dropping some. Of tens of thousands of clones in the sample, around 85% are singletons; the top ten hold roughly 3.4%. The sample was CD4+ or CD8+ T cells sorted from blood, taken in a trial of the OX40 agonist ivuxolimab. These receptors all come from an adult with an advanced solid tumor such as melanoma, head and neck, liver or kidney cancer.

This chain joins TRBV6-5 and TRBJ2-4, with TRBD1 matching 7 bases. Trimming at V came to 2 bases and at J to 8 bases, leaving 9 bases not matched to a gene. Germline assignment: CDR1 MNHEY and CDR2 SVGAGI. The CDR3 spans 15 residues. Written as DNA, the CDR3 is TGTGCCAGCAGTTACAAGGGGGCCGGGGCGCACATTCAGTACTTC. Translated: CASSYKGAGAHIQYF.

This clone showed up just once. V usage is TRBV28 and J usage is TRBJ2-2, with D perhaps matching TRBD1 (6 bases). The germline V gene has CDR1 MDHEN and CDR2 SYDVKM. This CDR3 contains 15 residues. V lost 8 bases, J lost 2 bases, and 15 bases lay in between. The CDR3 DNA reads TGTGCCAGCCGCCTCGGGACAACAAACACCGGGGAGCTGTTTTTT. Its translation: CASRLGTTNTGELFF.

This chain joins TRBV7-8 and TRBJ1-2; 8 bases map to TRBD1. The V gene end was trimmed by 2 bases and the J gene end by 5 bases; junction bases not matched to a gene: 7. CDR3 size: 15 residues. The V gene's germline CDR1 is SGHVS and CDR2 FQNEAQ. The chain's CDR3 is CASSLNDRGPYGYTF. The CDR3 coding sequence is TGTGCCAGCAGCTTAAACGACAGGGGTCCTTATGGCTACACCTTC.

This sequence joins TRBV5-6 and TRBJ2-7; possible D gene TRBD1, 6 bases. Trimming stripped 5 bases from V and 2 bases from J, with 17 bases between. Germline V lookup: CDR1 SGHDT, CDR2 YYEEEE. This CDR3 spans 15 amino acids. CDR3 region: CASRMSPGQAYEQYF. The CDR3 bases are TGTGCCAGCAGAATGTCACCGGGACAAGCCTACGAGCAGTACTTC.

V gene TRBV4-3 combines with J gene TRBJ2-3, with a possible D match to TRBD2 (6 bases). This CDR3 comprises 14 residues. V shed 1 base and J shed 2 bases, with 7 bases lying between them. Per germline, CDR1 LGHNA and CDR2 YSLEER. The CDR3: CASSQGGDTDTQYF. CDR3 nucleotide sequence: TGCGCCAGCAGCCAAGGGGGGGACACAGATACGCAGTATTTT.

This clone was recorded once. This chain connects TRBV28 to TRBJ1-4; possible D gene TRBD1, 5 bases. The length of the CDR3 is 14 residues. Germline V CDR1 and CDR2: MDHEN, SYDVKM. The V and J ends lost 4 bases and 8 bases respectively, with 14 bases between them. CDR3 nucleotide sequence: TGTGCCAGCAGTTGGGACGTCCTACGGGAAAAACTGTTTTTT. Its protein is CASSWDVLREKLFF.

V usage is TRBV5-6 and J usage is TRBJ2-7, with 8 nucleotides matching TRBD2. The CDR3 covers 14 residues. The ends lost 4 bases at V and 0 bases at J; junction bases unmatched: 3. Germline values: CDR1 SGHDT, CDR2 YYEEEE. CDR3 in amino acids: CASSISGNSYEQYF. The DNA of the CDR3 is TGTGCCAGCAGCATTAGCGGGAACTCCTACGAGCAGTACTTC.

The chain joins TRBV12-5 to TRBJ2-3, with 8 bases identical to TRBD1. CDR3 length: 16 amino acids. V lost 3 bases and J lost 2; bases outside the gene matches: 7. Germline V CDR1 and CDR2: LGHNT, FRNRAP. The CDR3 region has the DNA TGTGCTAGTGGTTTTGCCGGACAGGGAATCACAGATACGCAGTATTTT. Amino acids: CASGFAGQGITDTQYF.

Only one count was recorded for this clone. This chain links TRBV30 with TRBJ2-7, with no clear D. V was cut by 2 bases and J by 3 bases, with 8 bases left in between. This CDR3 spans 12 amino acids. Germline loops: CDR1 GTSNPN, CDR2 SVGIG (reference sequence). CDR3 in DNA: TGTGCCTGGAGTTTTTCAGACTACGAGCAGTACTTC. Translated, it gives CAWSFSDYEQYF.

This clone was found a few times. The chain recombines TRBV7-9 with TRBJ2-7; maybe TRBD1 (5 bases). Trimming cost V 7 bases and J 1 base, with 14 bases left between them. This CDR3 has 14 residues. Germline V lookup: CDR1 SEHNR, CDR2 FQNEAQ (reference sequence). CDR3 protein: CASTAAGRSYEQYF. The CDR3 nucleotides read TGTGCCAGCACCGCGGCAGGGCGATCCTACGAGCAGTACTTC.

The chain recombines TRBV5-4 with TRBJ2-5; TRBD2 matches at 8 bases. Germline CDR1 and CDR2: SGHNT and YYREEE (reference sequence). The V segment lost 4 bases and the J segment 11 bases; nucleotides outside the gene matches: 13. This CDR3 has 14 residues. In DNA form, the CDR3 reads TGTGCCAGCAGCCCAGGGATAGCGGGAAGGGAGCAGTACTTC. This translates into CASSPGIAGREQYF.

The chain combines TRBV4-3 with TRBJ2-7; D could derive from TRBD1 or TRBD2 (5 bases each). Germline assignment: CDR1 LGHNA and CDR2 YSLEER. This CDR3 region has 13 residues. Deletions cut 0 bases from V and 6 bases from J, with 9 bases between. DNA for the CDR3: TGCGCCAGCAGCCAAGATGAGGGGAGCGAGCAGTACTTC. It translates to CASSQDEGSEQYF.